Below are 6 T cell receptor beta chains sequenced from a single sample in a study of tumor-infiltrating lymphocytes in localized non-small cell lung cancer. The method was immunoSEQ multiplex PCR; TCRdb's version includes in-frame clones alone and lacks a portion of them. This sample carries around 16,000 clones, roughly 72% of them seen once, and the ten largest clones take 9.4%. Sequencing input: lung tumor tissue. The receptors shown here come from a human donor with non-small cell lung cancer.

This clone was recorded once. The chain employs TRBV5-6 and TRBJ2-5; 8 bases line up with TRBD2. The V segment lost 4 bases and the J segment 5 bases; nucleotides outside the gene matches: 13. From germline, CDR1 is SGHDT and CDR2 YYEEEE. This CDR3 region has 16 residues. The CDR3: CASSRWGREARETQYF. DNA of the CDR3: TGTGCCAGCAGCCGGTGGGGGCGGGAGGCCCGGGAGACCCAGTACTTC.

The chain employs TRBV10-1 and TRBJ1-1; D may be TRBD1 (5 bases). The length of the CDR3 is 12 residues. Deletions cut 5 bases from V and 4 bases from J, with 8 bases between. Germline CDR1 WNHNN, CDR2 SYGVQD (reference sequence). In DNA, the CDR3 is TGCGCCAGCAGTCAAGGGGTCACTGAAGCTTTCTTT. Translation gives CASSQGVTEAFF.

This clone was observed once. The chain combines TRBV7-9 with TRBJ2-5; TRBD1 might be the D (5 bases). Per germline, CDR1 SEHNR and CDR2 FQNEAQ (reference sequence). The CDR3 runs 14 residues. V was shortened by 3 bases and J by 4 bases, with 12 bases between the two germline ends. The DNA for the CDR3 is TGTGCCAGCAGCTTCTCAGGGCGCCCAGAGACCCAGTACTTC. Translated, it gives CASSFSGRPETQYF. The variable domain in full, completed from reference TRBV7-9 and TRBJ2-5, reads DTGVSQNPRHKITKRGQNVTFRCDPISEHNRLYWYRQTLGQGPEFLTYFQNEAQLEKSRLLSDRFSAERPKGSFSTLEIQRTEQGDSAMYLCASSFSGRPETQYFGPGTRLLVL.

The V gene is TRBV4-3, the J gene TRBJ1-1; no reliable D call. Germline V gene sequence: CDR1 LGHNA, CDR2 YSLEER. The V gene lost 1 base and the J gene lost 3 bases, with 12 bases spanning the gap. The CDR3 is 15 residues long. CDR3 in DNA: TGCGCCAGCAGCCAAGGCATGGGAGAGGACACTGAAGCTTTCTTT. The encoded protein is CASSQGMGEDTEAFF.

V and J are TRBV30 and TRBJ2-3, with 8 bases that match TRBD2. Trimming cost V 3 bases and J 0 bases; bases outside gene matches: 8. The germline V gene encodes CDR1 GTSNPN and CDR2 SVGIG (reference sequence). The CDR3 loop spans 16 amino acids. This chain's CDR3 is CAWSRGGSPSTDTQYF. The CDR3 DNA is TGTGCCTGGAGCCGGGGGGGGAGTCCTAGCACAGATACGCAGTATTTT.

The J gene is TRBJ1-2, the V gene TRBV6-4; D gene ambiguous. Germline V gives CDR1 MRHNA, CDR2 SNTAGT. This CDR3 has 15 amino acids. V dropped 0 bases and J dropped 2 bases, with 10 bases sitting between them. CDR3 coding DNA: TGTGCCAGCAGTGACTCGGCCACTCCCAACTATGGCTACACCTTC. It is translated as CASSDSATPNYGYTF.